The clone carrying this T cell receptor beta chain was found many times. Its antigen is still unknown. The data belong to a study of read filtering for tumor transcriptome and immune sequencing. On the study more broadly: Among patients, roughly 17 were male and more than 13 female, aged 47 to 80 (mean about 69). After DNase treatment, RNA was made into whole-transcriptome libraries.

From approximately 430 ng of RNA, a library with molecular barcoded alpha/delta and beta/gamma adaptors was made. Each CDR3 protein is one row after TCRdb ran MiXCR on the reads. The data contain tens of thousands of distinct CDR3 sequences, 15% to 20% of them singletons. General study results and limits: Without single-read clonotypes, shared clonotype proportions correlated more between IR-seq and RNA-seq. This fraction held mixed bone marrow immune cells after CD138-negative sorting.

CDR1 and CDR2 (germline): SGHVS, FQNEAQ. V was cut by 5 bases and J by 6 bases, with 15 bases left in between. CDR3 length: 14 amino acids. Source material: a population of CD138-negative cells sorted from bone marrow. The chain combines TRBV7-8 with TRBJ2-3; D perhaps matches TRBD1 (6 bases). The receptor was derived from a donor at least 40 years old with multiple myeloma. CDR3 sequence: CASSLTGLYDTQYF. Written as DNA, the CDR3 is TGTGCCAGCAGCCTGACAGGACTGTATGATACGCAGTATTTT.